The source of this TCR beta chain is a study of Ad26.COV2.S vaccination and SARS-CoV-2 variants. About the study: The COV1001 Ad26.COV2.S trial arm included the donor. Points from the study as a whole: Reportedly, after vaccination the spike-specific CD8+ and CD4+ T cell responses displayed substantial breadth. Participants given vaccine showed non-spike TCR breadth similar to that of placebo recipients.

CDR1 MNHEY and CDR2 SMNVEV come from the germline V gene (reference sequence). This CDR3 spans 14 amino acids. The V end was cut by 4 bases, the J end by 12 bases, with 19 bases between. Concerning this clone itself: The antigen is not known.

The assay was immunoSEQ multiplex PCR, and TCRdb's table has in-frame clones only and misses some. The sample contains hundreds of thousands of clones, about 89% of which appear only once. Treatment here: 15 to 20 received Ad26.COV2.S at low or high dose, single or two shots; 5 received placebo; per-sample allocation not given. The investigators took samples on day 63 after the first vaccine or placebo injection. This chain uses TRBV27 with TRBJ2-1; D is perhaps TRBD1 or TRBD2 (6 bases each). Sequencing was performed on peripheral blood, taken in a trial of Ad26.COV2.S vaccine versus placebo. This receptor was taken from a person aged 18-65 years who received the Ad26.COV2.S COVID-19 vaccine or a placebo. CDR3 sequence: CASSSPGAAEWQFF. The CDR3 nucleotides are TGTGCCAGCAGTTCTCCGGGGGCAGCCGAATGGCAGTTCTTC.